The clone carrying this T cell receptor (beta chain) was picked up many times. The antigen remains undetermined. This entry comes from a study of neurological immune-mediated disorders. Notes on the study in general: Healthy controls had more TCR clonal expansion than multiple sclerosis, which showed the least, whereas HTLV-1-associated myelopathy showed the most. The expanded clones of different subjects shared no CDR3 amino acid sequences (suggesting private repertoires in all groups).

5'RACE with 10-nucleotide random UMIs produced the cDNA. From 15-18 subjects, every sequencing run obtained over 180 million TCR-beta sequences. Using its own MiXCR run on the 5' RACE reads, TCRdb lists one record per CDR3 protein. The sample has 23,000 or so distinct CDR3 sequences; more than 10% are singletons. The CDR3 contains 15 residues. CDR1 is SGHTA and CDR2 is FQGNSA in the germline V gene. Trimming left V 1 base short and J 8 bases short, with 16 bases between. The chain recombines TRBV7-2 with TRBJ2-3, with D possibly called TRBD1 or TRBD2 (7 bases each). Sequenced: PBMCs. This TCR came from a woman aged 55-69 years with HTLV-1-associated myelopathy (HAM/TSP). In DNA form, the CDR3 reads TGTGCCAGCAGCTTAGGGGACTACAGGGGAGGTACGCAGTATTTT. Translation gives CASSLGDYRGGTQYF.